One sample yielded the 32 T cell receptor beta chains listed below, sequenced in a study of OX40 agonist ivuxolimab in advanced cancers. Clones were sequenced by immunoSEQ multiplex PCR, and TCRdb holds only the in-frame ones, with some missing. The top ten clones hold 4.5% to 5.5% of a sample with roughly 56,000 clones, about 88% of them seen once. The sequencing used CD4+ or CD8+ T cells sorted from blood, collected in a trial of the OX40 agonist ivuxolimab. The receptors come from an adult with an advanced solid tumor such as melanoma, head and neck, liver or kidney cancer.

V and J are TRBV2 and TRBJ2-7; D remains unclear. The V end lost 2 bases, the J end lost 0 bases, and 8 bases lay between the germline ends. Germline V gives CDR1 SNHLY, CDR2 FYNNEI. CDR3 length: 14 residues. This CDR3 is CASSERASSYEQYF. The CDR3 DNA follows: TGTGCCAGCAGTGAAAGGGCAAGCTCCTACGAGCAGTACTTC.

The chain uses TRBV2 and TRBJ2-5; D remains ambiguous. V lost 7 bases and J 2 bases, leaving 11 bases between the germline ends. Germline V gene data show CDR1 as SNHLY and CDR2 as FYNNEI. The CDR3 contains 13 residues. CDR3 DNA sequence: TGTGCCAGCATATATTCGCGGCAAGAGACCCAGTACTTC. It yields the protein CASIYSRQETQYF.

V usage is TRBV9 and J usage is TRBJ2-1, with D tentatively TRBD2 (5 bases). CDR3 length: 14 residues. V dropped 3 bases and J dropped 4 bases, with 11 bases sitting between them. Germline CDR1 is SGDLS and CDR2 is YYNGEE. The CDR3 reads CASSAEGMYNEQFF. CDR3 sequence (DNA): TGTGCCAGCAGCGCAGAGGGTATGTACAATGAGCAGTTCTTC.

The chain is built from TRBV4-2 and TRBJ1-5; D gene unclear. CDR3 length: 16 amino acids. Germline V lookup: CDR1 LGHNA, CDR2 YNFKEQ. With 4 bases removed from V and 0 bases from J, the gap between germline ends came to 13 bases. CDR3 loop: CASSRDPTSSNQPQHF. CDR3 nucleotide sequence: TGTGCCAGCAGCCGAGATCCCACAAGTAGCAATCAGCCCCAGCATTTT.

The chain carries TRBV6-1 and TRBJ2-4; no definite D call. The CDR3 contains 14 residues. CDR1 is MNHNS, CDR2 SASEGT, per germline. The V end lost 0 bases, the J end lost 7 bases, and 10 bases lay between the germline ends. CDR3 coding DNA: TGTGCCAGCAGTGAAGCTGAAGGCTTGAACATTCAGTACTTC. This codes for CASSEAEGLNIQYF.

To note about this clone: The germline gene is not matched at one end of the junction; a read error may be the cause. The CDR3 DNA is TGTGCCAGCAGTTTATTGGGACAAGTCCAGCTCTTC. Its translation: CASSLLGQVQLF. The V gene is TRBV27, the J gene TRBJ2-1; a possible D gene is TRBD1 (6 bases). Germline CDR1 reads MNHEY; CDR2 reads SMNVEV (reference sequence). CDR3 size: 12 residues.

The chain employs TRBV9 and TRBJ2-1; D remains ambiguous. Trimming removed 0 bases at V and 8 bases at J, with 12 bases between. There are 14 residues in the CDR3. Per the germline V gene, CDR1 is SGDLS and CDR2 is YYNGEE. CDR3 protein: CASSVVSPSHEQFF. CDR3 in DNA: TGTGCCAGCAGCGTAGTATCCCCTTCTCATGAGCAGTTCTTC.

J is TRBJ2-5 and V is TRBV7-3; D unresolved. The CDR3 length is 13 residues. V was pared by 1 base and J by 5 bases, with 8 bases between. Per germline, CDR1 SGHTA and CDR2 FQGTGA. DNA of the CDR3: TGTGCCAGCAGCTTAATGATAGGGGAGACCCAGTACTTC. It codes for CASSLMIGETQYF.

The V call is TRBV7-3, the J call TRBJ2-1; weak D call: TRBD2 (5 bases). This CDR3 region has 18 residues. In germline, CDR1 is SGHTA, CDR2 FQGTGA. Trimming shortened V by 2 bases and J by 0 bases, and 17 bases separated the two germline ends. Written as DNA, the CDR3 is TGTGCCAGCAGCTTACCGGCCTCTACGGGGAGCTCCTACAATGAGCAGTTCTTC. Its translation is CASSLPASTGSSYNEQFF.

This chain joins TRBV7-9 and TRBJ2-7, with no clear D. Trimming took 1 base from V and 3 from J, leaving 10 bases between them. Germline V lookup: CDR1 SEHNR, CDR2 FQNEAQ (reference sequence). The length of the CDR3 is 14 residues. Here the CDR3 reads CASSLDFQHYEQYF. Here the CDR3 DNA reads TGTGCCAGCAGCTTAGATTTCCAGCACTACGAGCAGTACTTC.

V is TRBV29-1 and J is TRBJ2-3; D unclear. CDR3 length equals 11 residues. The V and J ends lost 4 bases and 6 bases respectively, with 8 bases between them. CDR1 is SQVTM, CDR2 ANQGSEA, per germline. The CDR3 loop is CSVVSFDTQYF. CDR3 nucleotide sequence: TGCAGCGTTGTCAGTTTTGATACGCAGTATTTT.

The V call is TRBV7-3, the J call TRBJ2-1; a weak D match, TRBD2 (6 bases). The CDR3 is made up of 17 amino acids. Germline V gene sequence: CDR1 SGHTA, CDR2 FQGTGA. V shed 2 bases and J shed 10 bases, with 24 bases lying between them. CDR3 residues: CASSLGGTSRELHEQFF. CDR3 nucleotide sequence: TGTGCCAGCAGCTTAGGAGGTACTAGCCGTGAATTACACGAGCAGTTCTTC.

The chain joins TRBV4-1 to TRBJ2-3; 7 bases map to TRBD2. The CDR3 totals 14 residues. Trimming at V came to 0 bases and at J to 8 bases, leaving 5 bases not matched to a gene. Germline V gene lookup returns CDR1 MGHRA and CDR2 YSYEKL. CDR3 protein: CASSQDLGGGTQYF. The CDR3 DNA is TGCGCCAGCAGCCAAGATCTGGGGGGGGGTACGCAGTATTTT.

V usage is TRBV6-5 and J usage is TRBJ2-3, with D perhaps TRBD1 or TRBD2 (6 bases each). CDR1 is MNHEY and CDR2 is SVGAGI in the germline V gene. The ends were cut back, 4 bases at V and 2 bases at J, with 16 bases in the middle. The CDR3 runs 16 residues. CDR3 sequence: CASSLGGPLFTDTQYF. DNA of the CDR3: TGTGCCAGCAGTTTGGGGGGCCCTCTATTCACAGATACGCAGTATTTT.

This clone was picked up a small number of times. For the CDR3, the DNA is TGTGCCAGCAGTCCTCTAGGGGGGTCCTACGAGCAGTACTTC. As protein: CASSPLGGSYEQYF. V is TRBV28 and J is TRBJ2-7; D might be TRBD1 or TRBD2, each matching 6 bases. CDR3 length equals 14 residues. The germline V gene has CDR1 MDHEN and CDR2 SYDVKM. V was clipped by 5 bases and J by 1 base, with 12 bases between them. Full variable domain (rest looked up from reference TRBV28 and TRBJ2-7): DVKVTQSSRYLVKRTGEKVFLECVQDMDHENMFWYRQDPGLGLRLIYFSYDVKMKEKGDIPEGYSVSREKKERFSLILESASTNQTSMYLCASSPLGGSYEQYFGPGTRLTVT.

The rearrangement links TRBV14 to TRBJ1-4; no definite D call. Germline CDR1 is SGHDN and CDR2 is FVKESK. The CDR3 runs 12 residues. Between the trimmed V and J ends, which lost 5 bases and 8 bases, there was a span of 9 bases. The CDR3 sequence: CASSDWHEKLFF. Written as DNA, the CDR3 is TGTGCCAGCAGCGACTGGCACGAAAAACTGTTTTTT.

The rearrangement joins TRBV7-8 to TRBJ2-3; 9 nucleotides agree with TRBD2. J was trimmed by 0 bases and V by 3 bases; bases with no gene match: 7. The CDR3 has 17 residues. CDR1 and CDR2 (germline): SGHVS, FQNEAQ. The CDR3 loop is CASSFNSGSASTDTQYF. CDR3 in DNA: TGTGCCAGCAGCTTCAATAGCGGGAGTGCTAGCACAGATACGCAGTATTTT.

CDR3 sequence (DNA): TGTGCCAGCAGCTTAACCCGGGACCGAAGATGGTATGGCTACACCTTC. Encoded protein: CASSLTRDRRWYGYTF. This chain links TRBV7-9 with TRBJ1-2; tentative D call: TRBD1 (5 bases). Germline lookup yields CDR1 SEHNR and CDR2 FQNEAQ (reference sequence). Trimming pared 2 bases from V and 5 bases from J, leaving 18 bases between. The CDR3 runs 16 residues.

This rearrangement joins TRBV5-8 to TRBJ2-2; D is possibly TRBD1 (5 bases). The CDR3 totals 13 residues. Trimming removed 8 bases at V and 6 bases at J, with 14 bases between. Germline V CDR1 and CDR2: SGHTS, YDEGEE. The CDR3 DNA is TGTGCCAGTGACAGTCGGTTCGCCGGGGAGCTGTTTTTT. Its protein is CASDSRFAGELFF.

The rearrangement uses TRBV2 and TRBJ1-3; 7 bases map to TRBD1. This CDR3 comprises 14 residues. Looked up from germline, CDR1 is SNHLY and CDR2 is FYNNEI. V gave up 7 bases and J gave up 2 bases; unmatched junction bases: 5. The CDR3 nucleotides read TGTGCCAGCACCGCAGACAGGGCTGGAAACACCATATATTTT. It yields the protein CASTADRAGNTIYF.

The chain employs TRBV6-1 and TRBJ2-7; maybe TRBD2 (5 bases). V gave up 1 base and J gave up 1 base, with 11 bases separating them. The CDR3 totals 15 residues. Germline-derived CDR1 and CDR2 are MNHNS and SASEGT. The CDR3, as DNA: TGTGCCAGCAGTGAAGGGTCATCGGGGTCCTACGAGCAGTACTTC. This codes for CASSEGSSGSYEQYF.

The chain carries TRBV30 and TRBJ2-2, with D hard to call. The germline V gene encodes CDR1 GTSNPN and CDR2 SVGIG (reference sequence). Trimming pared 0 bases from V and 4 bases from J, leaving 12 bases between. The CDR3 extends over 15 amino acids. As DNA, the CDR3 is TGTGCCTGGAGTGTCTCCCTCGGAGTCACCGGGGAGCTGTTTTTT. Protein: CAWSVSLGVTGELFF. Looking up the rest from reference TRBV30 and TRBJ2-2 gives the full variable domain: SQTIHQWPATLVQPVGSPLSLECTVEGTSNPNLYWYRQAAGRGLQLLFYSVGIGQISSEVPQNLSASRPQDRQFILSSKKLLLSDSGFYLCAWSVSLGVTGELFFGEGSRLTVL.

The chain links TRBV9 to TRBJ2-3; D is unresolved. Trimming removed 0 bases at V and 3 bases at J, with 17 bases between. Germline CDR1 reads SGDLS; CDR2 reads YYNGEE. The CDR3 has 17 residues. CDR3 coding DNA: TGTGCCAGCAGCGTAGTGGGTGTTGGGGATGTGACAGATACGCAGTATTTT. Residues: CASSVVGVGDVTDTQYF.

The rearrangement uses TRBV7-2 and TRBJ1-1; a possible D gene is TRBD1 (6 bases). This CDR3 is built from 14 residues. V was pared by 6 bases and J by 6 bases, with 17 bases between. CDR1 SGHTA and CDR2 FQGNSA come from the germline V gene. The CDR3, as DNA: TGTGCCAGCAGTCAAAGTAGGGGGTCGGCTGAAGCTTTCTTT. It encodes CASSQSRGSAEAFF.

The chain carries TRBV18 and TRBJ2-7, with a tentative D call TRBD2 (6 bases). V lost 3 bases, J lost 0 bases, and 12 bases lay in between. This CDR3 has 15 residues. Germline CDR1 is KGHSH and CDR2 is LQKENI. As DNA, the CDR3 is TGTGCCAGCTCACCGGGGGGATTCCCCTCCTACGAGCAGTACTTC. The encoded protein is CASSPGGFPSYEQYF.

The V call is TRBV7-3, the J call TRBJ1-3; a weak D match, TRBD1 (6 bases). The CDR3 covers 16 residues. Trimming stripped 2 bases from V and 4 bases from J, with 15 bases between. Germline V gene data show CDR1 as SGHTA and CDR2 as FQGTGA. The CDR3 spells CASSLGPAGEGNTIYF. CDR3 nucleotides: TGTGCCAGCAGCTTAGGCCCCGCAGGGGAAGGAAACACCATATATTTT.

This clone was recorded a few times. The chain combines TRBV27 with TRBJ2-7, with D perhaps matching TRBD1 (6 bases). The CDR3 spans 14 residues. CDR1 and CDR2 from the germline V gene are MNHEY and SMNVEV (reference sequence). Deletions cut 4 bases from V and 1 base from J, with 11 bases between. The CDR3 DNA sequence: TGTGCCAGCAGTTCGTGGGGGCAGTCCTACGAGCAGTACTTC. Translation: CASSSWGQSYEQYF.

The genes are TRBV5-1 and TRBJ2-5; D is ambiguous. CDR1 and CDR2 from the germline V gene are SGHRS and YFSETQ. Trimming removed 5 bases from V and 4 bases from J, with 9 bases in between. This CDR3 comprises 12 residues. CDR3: CASRDVGETQYF. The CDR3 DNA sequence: TGCGCCAGCAGGGACGTAGGAGAGACCCAGTACTTC.

This CDR3 is CASRLALFYRLAGGYEQFF. In DNA form, the CDR3 reads TGTGCAAGTCGCTTAGCGCTATTTTATCGACTAGCGGGAGGGTATGAGCAGTTCTTC. V and J are TRBV12-2 and TRBJ2-1; the table's D call, TRBD2, has no DNA check behind it. TRBV12-2 is annotated as a pseudogene. This CDR3 comprises 19 residues.

The DNA for the CDR3 is TGTGCCAGCAGCCACTCGTCCCTAGCGGAAGACAATGAGCAGTTCTTC. Translating gives CASSHSSLAEDNEQFF. The chain combines TRBV4-2 with TRBJ2-1; 7 nucleotides align to TRBD2. Germline V CDR1 and CDR2: LGHNA, YNFKEQ. V dropped 3 bases and J dropped 5; count of bases not matched to a gene: 10. The CDR3 runs to 16 residues.

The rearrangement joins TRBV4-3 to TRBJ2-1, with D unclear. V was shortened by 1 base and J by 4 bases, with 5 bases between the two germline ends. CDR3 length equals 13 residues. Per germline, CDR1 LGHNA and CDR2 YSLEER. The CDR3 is CASSQGWYNEQFF. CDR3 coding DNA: TGCGCCAGCAGCCAAGGGTGGTACAATGAGCAGTTCTTC.

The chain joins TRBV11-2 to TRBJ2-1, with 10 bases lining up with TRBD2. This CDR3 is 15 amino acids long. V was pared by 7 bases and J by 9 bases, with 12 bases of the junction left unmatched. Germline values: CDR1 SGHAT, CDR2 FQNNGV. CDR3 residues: CASTVSSGSAGEQFF. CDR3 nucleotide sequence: TGTGCCAGCACAGTATCTAGCGGGAGTGCTGGTGAGCAGTTCTTC.